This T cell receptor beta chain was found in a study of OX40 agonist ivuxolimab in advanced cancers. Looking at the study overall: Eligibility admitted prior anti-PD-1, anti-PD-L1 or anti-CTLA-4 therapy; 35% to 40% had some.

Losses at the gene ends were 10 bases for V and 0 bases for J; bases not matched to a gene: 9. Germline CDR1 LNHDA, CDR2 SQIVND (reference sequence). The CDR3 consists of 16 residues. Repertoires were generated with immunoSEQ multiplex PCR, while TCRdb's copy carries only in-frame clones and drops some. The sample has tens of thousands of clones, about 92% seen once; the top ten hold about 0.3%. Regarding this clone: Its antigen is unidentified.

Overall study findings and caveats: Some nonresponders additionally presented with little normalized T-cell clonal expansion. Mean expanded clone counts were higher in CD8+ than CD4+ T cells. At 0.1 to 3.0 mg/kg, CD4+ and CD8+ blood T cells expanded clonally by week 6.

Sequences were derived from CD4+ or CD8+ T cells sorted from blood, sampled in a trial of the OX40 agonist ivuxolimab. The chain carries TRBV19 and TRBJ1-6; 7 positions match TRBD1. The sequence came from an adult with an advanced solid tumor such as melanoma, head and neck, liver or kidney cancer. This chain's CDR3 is CATRDRVLSYNSPLHF. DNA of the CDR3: TGTGCCACTAGGGACAGAGTTCTCTCCTATAATTCACCCCTCCACTTT.